This T cell receptor beta chain was sequenced in a study of siplizumab effects on memory and regulatory T cells. Germline V lookup: CDR1 MDHEN, CDR2 SYDVKM. This CDR3 is built from 13 residues. With 6 bases clipped from V and 2 bases from J, the junction kept 4 bases outside the gene matches. Data came from immunoSEQ multiplex PCR; TCRdb stores just in-frame clones and leaves some out. The table records some 80,000 clones, 95% of them present only once. Input material: CD8+ T cells sorted from blood. The rearrangement uses TRBV28 and TRBJ2-7; 7 nucleotides line up with TRBD1. The receptor comes from a human donor in good health. CDR3 in DNA: TGTGCCAGCAGCCGGGACAGAACCTACGAGCAGTACTTC. This sequence encodes CASSRDRTYEQYF.